This TCR beta chain was observed in a study of identifying expanded T cells in peripheral blood. Study-level points and caveats: Roughly 1.1 clones differed between technical replicates, versus around 15 and 18 over time.

No infections or other immune events were documented during collection. Remarks on this clone: The antigen remains undetermined.

Only in-frame clones appear in the TCRdb table, and some are missing; sequencing was by immunoSEQ multiplex PCR. The data contain fewer than 85,000 clones, 75% to 90% of them singletons. The CDR3 sequence is 17 residues long. Germline V gene lookup returns CDR1 SNHLY and CDR2 FYNNEI. Trimming removed 6 bases at V and 0 bases at J, with 18 bases between. This receptor was obtained from a person aged 18 to 69 in good health. What was sequenced was blood. V and J are TRBV2 and TRBJ2-1; D is possibly TRBD1 or TRBD2 (5 bases each). The CDR3 loop is CASRQTADGVSYNEQFF. The DNA for the CDR3 is TGTGCCAGCAGACAGACAGCGGACGGGGTCTCCTACAATGAGCAGTTCTTC.